These 20 T cell receptor beta chains were all obtained from the same sample, sequenced in a study of blood T cell repertoires in COVID-19. Profiling relied on immunoSEQ multiplex PCR, and the TCRdb table lists in-frame clones only, not all of them. Among approximately 250,000 clones listed, 70% to 90% were seen once. The sequencing sample was made of peripheral blood. All receptors derive from a man aged 45-65 years with COVID-19, enrolled during active disease.

This chain connects TRBV6-6 to TRBJ2-1; D is unclear. Trimming stripped 0 bases from V and 4 bases from J, with 4 bases between. Looked up from germline, CDR1 is MNHNY and CDR2 is SVGAGI (reference sequence). The CDR3 consists of 13 residues. DNA of the CDR3: TGTGCCAGCAGTTACTCCAGGTACAATGAGCAGTTCTTC. This gives the protein CASSYSRYNEQFF.

The chain uses TRBV7-8 and TRBJ1-3, with D hard to call. The V gene lost 0 bases and the J gene lost 3 bases, with 9 bases spanning the gap. There are 15 residues in the CDR3. Germline V gene data show CDR1 as SGHVS and CDR2 as FQNEAQ. The CDR3 coding sequence is TGTGCCAGCAGCTTAGCAGCAAACCTTGGAAACACCATATATTTT. Translated, it gives CASSLAANLGNTIYF.

This chain links TRBV6-1 with TRBJ2-7; no clear D gene. Deletions cut 3 bases from V and 4 bases from J, with 10 bases between. Germline V gene sequence: CDR1 MNHNS, CDR2 SASEGT. The CDR3 length is 13 residues. Here the CDR3 DNA reads TGTGCCAGCAGTGATGAACTATGGTACGAGCAGTACTTC. Protein sequence: CASSDELWYEQYF.

The CDR3 reads CAISESDRNYGYTF. The CDR3 DNA reads TGTGCCATCAGTGAGTCCGACAGAAACTATGGCTACACCTTC. The chain combines TRBV10-3 with TRBJ1-2, with D tentatively TRBD1 (5 bases). The germline V gene encodes CDR1 ENHRY and CDR2 SYGVKD. This CDR3 region has 14 residues. V gave up 0 bases and J gave up 2 bases, with 7 bases separating them.

The chain employs TRBV7-2 and TRBJ2-3; D might be TRBD2 (6 bases). Trimming removed 0 bases at V and 2 bases at J, with 15 bases between. The CDR3 runs to 17 residues. CDR1 is SGHTA and CDR2 is FQGNSA in the germline V gene. The CDR3 region has the DNA TGTGCCAGCAGCTTAGCGAGGGCGAGGACTAACACAGATACGCAGTATTTT. It encodes CASSLARARTNTDTQYF.

This chain uses TRBV29-1 with TRBJ1-2; unclear D gene. CDR1 and CDR2 (germline): SQVTM, ANQGSEA. CDR3 length: 11 residues. V was trimmed by 4 bases and J by 8 bases, leaving 11 bases between them. CDR3 DNA sequence: TGCAGCGTTGGAGGGTTACAGGGCTACACCTTC. It yields the protein CSVGGLQGYTF.

The V and J genes are TRBV6-2 or TRBV6-3 and TRBJ1-1; unclear D gene. CDR1 is MNHEY and CDR2 is SVGEGT in the germline V gene. This CDR3 is 12 amino acids long. The V gene lost 5 bases and the J gene lost 7 bases, with 11 bases spanning the gap. DNA for the CDR3: TGTGCCAGCAGTACTGGCGGGATTGAAGCTTTCTTT. This codes for CASSTGGIEAFF.

The rearrangement links TRBV27 to TRBJ2-5; D is undetermined. Trimming shortened V by 3 bases and J by 2 bases, and 7 bases separated the two germline ends. Germline V gives CDR1 MNHEY, CDR2 SMNVEV (reference sequence). The CDR3 consists of 13 residues. The CDR3 spells CASSFRQQETQYF. DNA of the CDR3: TGTGCCAGCAGTTTCCGTCAGCAAGAGACCCAGTACTTC.

This rearrangement joins TRBV19 to TRBJ1-4; TRBD1 is a possible D gene (5 bases). Trimming shortened V by 6 bases and J by 0 bases, and 11 bases separated the two germline ends. Germline CDR1 is LNHDA and CDR2 is SQIVND (reference sequence). CDR3 length: 15 amino acids. The CDR3 is CASRQDHATNEKLFF. CDR3 nucleotide sequence: TGTGCCAGTAGACAGGACCATGCAACTAATGAAAAACTGTTTTTT.

CDR3 in amino acids: CASRLSSGNEQFF. CDR3 nucleotides: TGTGCCAGCAGATTGTCTAGTGGCAATGAGCAGTTCTTC. The rearrangement links TRBV12-3 or TRBV12-4 to TRBJ2-1, with D unclear. CDR3 size: 13 residues. With 6 bases removed from V and 6 bases from J, the gap between germline ends came to 12 bases.

This chain connects TRBV7-6 to TRBJ2-1; a possible D gene is TRBD2 (5 bases). The V gene's germline CDR1 is SGHVS and CDR2 FNYEAQ. The CDR3 loop spans 17 amino acids. The germline V and J ends were trimmed by 6 bases and 2 bases, with 20 bases remaining between them. In DNA form, the CDR3 reads TGTGCCAGCAGTTACTCCCTTTTAACTAGTCCCTACAATGAGCAGTTCTTC. Translation: CASSYSLLTSPYNEQFF.

The chain links TRBV3-1 (or the pseudogene TRBV3-2) to TRBJ2-3, with 16 bases fitting TRBD2. After removal of 3 bases from V and 2 bases from J, the junction contained 5 bases not matched to a gene. Germline V gives CDR1 LGHDT, CDR2 YNNKEL (reference sequence). The CDR3 covers 18 residues. The CDR3 nucleotides read TGTGCCAGCAGCCAGGGACTAGCGGGGGGGCGGGACACAGATACGCAGTATTTT. Translating it yields CASSQGLAGGRDTDTQYF.

The chain combines TRBV4-1 with TRBJ2-6; D gene uncertain. Trimming took 0 bases from V and 12 from J, leaving 12 bases between them. Germline CDR1 MGHRA, CDR2 YSYEKL. CDR3 length: 14 residues. The CDR3 protein is CASSQEETRPVLTF. The DNA of the CDR3 is TGCGCCAGCAGCCAAGAAGAAACCAGGCCCGTCCTGACTTTC.

The chain joins TRBV27 to TRBJ1-3; possible D gene TRBD1, 5 bases. The germline gives CDR1 MNHEY, CDR2 SMNVEV (reference sequence). V shed 5 bases and J shed 0 bases, with 11 bases lying between them. This CDR3 has 15 amino acids. CDR3 DNA sequence: TGTGCCAGCAGTCAGGGTCTTCTCTCTGGAAACACCATATATTTT. Translation: CASSQGLLSGNTIYF.

In its sample, this clone was seen a few times. The chain couples TRBV10-1 to TRBJ1-6; TRBD1 might be the D (5 bases). CDR3 size: 13 residues. Per the germline V gene, CDR1 is WNHNN and CDR2 is SYGVQD (reference sequence). Trimming pared 3 bases from V and 7 bases from J, leaving 7 bases between. The CDR3 DNA is TGCGCCAGCAGTGATCAGGGAAATTCACCCCTCCACTTT. Translated: CASSDQGNSPLHF.

The V gene is TRBV28, the J gene TRBJ1-5; the D gene is possibly TRBD1 (5 bases). Trimming took off 6 bases at V and 0 bases at J, with 15 bases between the two ends. The CDR3 covers 16 residues. Per the germline V gene, CDR1 is MDHEN and CDR2 is SYDVKM. The CDR3 spells CASSRDLGYSNQPQHF. The CDR3 region has the DNA TGTGCCAGCAGCCGGGACTTAGGATATAGCAATCAGCCCCAGCATTTT.

V gene TRBV30 combines with J gene TRBJ1-5, with D perhaps TRBD1 (6 bases). In germline, CDR1 is GTSNPN, CDR2 SVGIG (reference sequence). Trimming pared 1 base from V and 2 bases from J, leaving 15 bases between. The CDR3 extends over 16 amino acids. CDR3 in amino acids: CAWSALNEGGNQPQHF. CDR3 bases: TGTGCCTGGAGTGCTCTAAATGAGGGGGGCAATCAGCCCCAGCATTTT.

CDR3 sequence reads: CASSLGGVTNEKLFF. CDR3 in DNA: TGTGCCAGCAGCTTAGGGGGGGTTACTAATGAAAAACTGTTTTTT. This rearrangement joins TRBV7-8 to TRBJ1-4, with D possibly TRBD1 on 5 matching bases. The CDR3 consists of 15 residues. Germline V CDR1 and CDR2: SGHVS, FQNEAQ. Trimming stripped 1 base from V and 2 bases from J, with 8 bases between.

The V and J genes are TRBV30 and TRBJ1-6; D uncertain. The CDR3 totals 16 residues. CDR1 is GTSNPN, CDR2 SVGIG, per germline (reference sequence). The germline V and J ends were trimmed by 4 bases and 0 bases, with 13 bases remaining between them. The CDR3 DNA reads TGTGCCTGGACCGGACCAGGAGGCTCCTATAATTCACCCCTCCACTTT. Translated, it gives CAWTGPGGSYNSPLHF.

The V call is TRBV13, the J call TRBJ1-1; TRBD1 might be the D (5 bases). CDR3 length equals 15 residues. Germline-derived CDR1 and CDR2 are PRHDT and FYEKMQ (reference sequence). Between the trimmed V and J ends, which lost 0 bases and 2 bases, there was a span of 10 bases. The CDR3 nucleotides read TGTGCCAGCAGCTTAGGGGTAGGGGATAACACTGAAGCTTTCTTT. The encoded protein is CASSLGVGDNTEAFF. The whole variable domain, remainder taken from reference TRBV13 and TRBJ1-1, is AAGVIQSPRHLIKEKRETATLKCYPIPRHDTVYWYQQGPGQDPQFLISFYEKMQSDKGSIPDRFSAQQFSDYHSELNMSSLELGDSALYFCASSLGVGDNTEAFFGQGTRLTVV.